This section outlines one T cell receptor (beta chain) sequence together with its context. The data belong to a study of lymphopenia after photon versus proton radiotherapy. This CDR3 spans 15 amino acids. Germline V gene data show CDR1 as SGHVS and CDR2 as FQNEAQ. The junction had 5 bases not matched to a gene; V was cut back by 3 bases and J by 2 bases. Only in-frame clones appear in the TCRdb table, and some are missing; sequencing was by immunoSEQ multiplex PCR. The sample has about 49,000 clones, more than 70% seen once; the top ten hold 29%. The sample in question was peripheral blood, obtained from a patient treated with photon-based radiotherapy. This TCR was sampled from a man aged 45-60 years with gastric cancer. The J gene is TRBJ2-5, the V gene TRBV7-8, with 8 positions matching TRBD1. This CDR3 is CASSFQGARQETQYF. CDR3 DNA: TGTGCCAGCAGCTTCCAGGGGGCAAGGCAAGAGACCCAGTACTTC. Combining the CDR3 with reference TRBV7-8 and TRBJ2-5 gives the whole variable domain GAGVSQSPRYKVAKRGQDVALRCDPISGHVSLFWYQQALGQGPEFLTYFQNEAQLDKSGLPSDRFFAERPEGSVSTLKIQRTQQEDSAVYLCASSFQGARQETQYFGPGTRLLVL.